This entry describes one TCR beta chain. Its target is not known. The entry originates in a study of shared clonotypes between healthy human individuals. On the study more broadly: The composition of the donors was a couple of women and three men aged 18 to 49.

The study separated CD4+ cells into CD45RA+ naive and CD45RA-negative memory subsets. Original methodology: For the immunoSEQ data, sequences were junction-only without quality scores, so filtering differed. The protocol was immunoSEQ multiplex PCR, while the TCRdb copy is restricted to in-frame clones and leaves out a portion. D and trimming were read from the DNA, whereas the V and J calls and clone size are those reported in that table. The repertoire holds over a million clones, more than 95% seen once, with roughly 1.2% in the top ten. V was cut by 3 bases and J by 0 bases, with 12 bases left in between. The CDR3 loop spans 15 amino acids. Germline CDR1 and CDR2: WSHSY and SAAADI. General study results and limits: With few donors, the genetic and exposure-history diversity represented was limited.

The rearrangement links TRBV10-2 to TRBJ2-7; no clear D gene. This clonotype was sampled from a man in his thirties or forties in good health. The source material was naive CD4+ T cells sorted from blood. The subset was: CD45RA+ positively selected. The CDR3 DNA is TGCGCCAGCAGTGATTCGGTCCTAGGCTCCTACGAGCAGTACTTC. This sequence encodes CASSDSVLGSYEQYF.